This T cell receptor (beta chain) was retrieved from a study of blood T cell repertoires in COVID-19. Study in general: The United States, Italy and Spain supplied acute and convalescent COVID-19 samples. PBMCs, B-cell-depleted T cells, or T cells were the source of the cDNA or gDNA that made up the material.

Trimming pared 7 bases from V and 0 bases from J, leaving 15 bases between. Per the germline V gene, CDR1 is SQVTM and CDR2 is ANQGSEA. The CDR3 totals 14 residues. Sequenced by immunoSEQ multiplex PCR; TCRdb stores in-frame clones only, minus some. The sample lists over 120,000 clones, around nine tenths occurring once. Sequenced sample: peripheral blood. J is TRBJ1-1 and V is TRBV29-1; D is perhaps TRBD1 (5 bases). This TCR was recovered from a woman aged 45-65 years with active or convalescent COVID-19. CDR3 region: CSAGQGFMNTEAFF. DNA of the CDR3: TGCAGCGCCGGCCAGGGTTTCATGAACACTGAAGCTTTCTTT.